The 2 T cell receptor beta chains reported below all come from one sample, sequenced in a study of CD8 T cells in Susac syndrome. An amount of RNA that ranged from roughly 0.45 to 1 ug was reverse transcribed with random hexamers. In TCRdb, the immunoSEQ multiplex PCR reads were re-called with MiXCR into one record per CDR3 protein. The sample carries 250,000 to 350,000 distinct CDR3 sequences, approximately 84% recorded once. The specimen sequenced was CD8+ T cells from PBMCs. The source of these receptors is a human donor with multiple sclerosis.

V usage is TRBV6-5 and J usage is TRBJ1-1; D is unresolved. This CDR3 spans 16 amino acids. V lost 0 bases and J 5 bases, leaving 16 bases between the germline ends. CDR1 and CDR2 from the germline V gene are MNHEY and SVGAGI. Here the CDR3 DNA reads TGTGCCAGCAGTTACTCCTCGGGAGTCTTTGGAACTGAAGCTTTCTTT. Translated: CASSYSSGVFGTEAFF.

J is TRBJ2-2 and V is TRBV12-3 or TRBV12-4; D might be TRBD2 (5 bases). There are 14 residues in the CDR3. V was clipped by 5 bases and J by 6 bases, with 13 bases between them. The CDR3 sequence: CASSLTTPAGELFF. CDR3 DNA: TGTGCCAGCAGTCTGACTACCCCGGCCGGGGAGCTGTTTTTT.